The clone carrying this T cell receptor (beta chain) appeared once. Its antigen is still unknown. This sample was taken from a study of T cell responses to AZD1222 COVID-19 vaccine. Study context: Whether given at about 4 or about 12 weeks, second doses were pooled.

The V and J ends lost 0 bases and 8 bases respectively, with 13 bases between them. There are 13 residues in the CDR3. Germline CDR1 GTSNPN, CDR2 SVGIG (reference sequence). The data were produced by immunoSEQ multiplex PCR, yet TCRdb's version contains in-frame clones alone and is incomplete. The table has some 100,000 clones, about 90% seen once; the top ten hold 15% to 20%. Overall study results and limits: Clonal diversity was possibly underestimated, and the donors were mostly white British, with more females. Spike-spanning, vaccine-associated CD4 TCRs were dominant at 160-218 and 743-854.

This sample comprised peripheral blood, obtained on day 0 of AZD1222 vaccination. The chain links TRBV30 to TRBJ1-2; the D is unclear. This receptor was identified in an adult in good health. The CDR3 DNA sequence: TGTGCCTGGAGTGTAAGCGGGGAATCCGGCTACACCTTC. This encodes CAWSVSGESGYTF.